The sequence of this TCR beta chain was determined in a study of T cells in pancreatic ductal adenocarcinoma. Of note for this clone: As yet, its antigen is unknown.

V was clipped by 5 bases and J by 1 base, with 9 bases between them. Germline-derived CDR1 and CDR2 are ENHRY and SYGVKD. CDR3 length: 14 amino acids. Study results and caveats: The resected cohort was biased toward the minority with early-stage disease. Tumor samples had fewer productive templates and 7.5 to 9.5-fold fewer unique clonotypes than blood. Comparisons of tumor and blood clonality may show falsely lower tumor diversity. No significant tumor-blood clonality difference; means were about 0.1 and 0.07.

Clones were sequenced by immunoSEQ multiplex PCR, and TCRdb holds only the in-frame ones, with some missing. The table has about 31,000 clones, roughly nine tenths seen once. Surgery without prior neoadjuvant therapy was the treatment of the selected pancreatic ductal adenocarcinoma patients. The clonotype originates from a human donor with pancreatic ductal adenocarcinoma. The specimen was PBMCs. V usage is TRBV10-3 and J usage is TRBJ1-3, with a tentative D call TRBD1 (6 bases). The CDR3, as DNA: TGTGCCATCAGTACTACAGGGTCTGGAAACACCATATATTTT. The encoded protein is CAISTTGSGNTIYF.